Listed below are T cell receptor beta chains from one sample, sequenced in a study of blood T cell repertoires in COVID-19. Using immunoSEQ multiplex PCR, the repertoire was profiled, and TCRdb retains in-frame clones only, with some absent. In the table there are more than 60,000 clones, about 88% of which are singletons. The sample was peripheral blood. All receptors derive from a woman of 80 years or more with active or convalescent COVID-19. Each CDR3 is given with its conserved first and last residue. A D gene is named only where the DNA matches it firmly. Size tells how often a clone was seen (once, few, many) or the class of an expanded clone, and some rows leave it out.

j_call clone_size d_call v_call cdr3_aa cdr3_nt
TRBJ2-7 . . TRBV6-2/TRBV6-3 CASSFAGSYEQYF TGTGCCAGCAGTTTTGCCGGTTCCTACGAGCAGTACTTC
TRBJ1-6 once TRBD1 TRBV4-3 CASSEEVGQGWSPLHF TGCGCCAGCAGCGAAGAGGTGGGACAGGGGTGGTCACCCCTCCACTTT
TRBJ2-1 . . TRBV3-1/TRBV3-2 CASSQRTNEQFF TGTGCCAGCAGCCAAAGGACTAATGAGCAGTTCTTC
TRBJ1-1 . TRBD1 TRBV3-1/TRBV3-2 CASSQGQMNTEAFF TGTGCCAGCAGCCAGGGACAGATGAACACTGAAGCTTTCTTT
TRBJ2-1 . . TRBV2 CASSERGNYNEQFF TGTGCCAGCAGTGAACGGGGGAACTACAATGAGCAGTTCTTC
TRBJ2-3 . . TRBV5-1 CASSLNGVGTDTQYF TGCGCCAGCAGCTTAAACGGTGTCGGCACAGATACGCAGTATTTT
TRBJ1-2 . TRBD1 TRBV7-9 CASSLVTGTGPGYGYTF TGTGCCAGCAGCTTAGTTACCGGGACAGGGCCAGGCTATGGCTACACCTTC
TRBJ2-5 . TRBD1 TRBV4-1 CASSPRTGFLETQYF TGCGCCAGCAGCCCACGGACAGGCTTCTTAGAGACCCAGTACTTC
TRBJ1-2 . TRBD1 TRBV4-1 CASSQSEGAVNYGYTF TGCGCCAGCAGCCAATCCGAGGGGGCCGTCAACTATGGCTACACCTTC
TRBJ1-3 once . TRBV4-3 CASSQERGNTIYF TGCGCCAGCAGCCAAGAACGGGGAAACACCATATATTTT
TRBJ1-3 . . TRBV30 CAWSSSGNTIYF TGTGCCTGGAGTTCCAGTGGAAACACCATATATTTT
TRBJ2-1 . . TRBV6-5 CASSPLRASFNEQFF TGTGCCAGCAGTCCCCTGCGCGCGTCGTTCAATGAGCAGTTCTTC
TRBJ2-2 . . TRBV7-3 CASSLTSGTGELFF TGTGCCAGCAGCCTAACATCGGGAACCGGGGAGCTGTTTTTT